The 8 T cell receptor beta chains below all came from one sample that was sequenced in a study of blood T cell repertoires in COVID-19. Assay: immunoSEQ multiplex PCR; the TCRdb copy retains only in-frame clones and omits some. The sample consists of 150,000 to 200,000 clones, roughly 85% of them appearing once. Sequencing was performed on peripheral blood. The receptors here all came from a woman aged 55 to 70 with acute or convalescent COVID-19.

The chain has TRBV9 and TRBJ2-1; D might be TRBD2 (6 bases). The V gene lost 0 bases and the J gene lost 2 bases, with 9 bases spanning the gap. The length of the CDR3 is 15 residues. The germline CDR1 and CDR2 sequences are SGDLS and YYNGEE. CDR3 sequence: CASSVGLATYNEQFF. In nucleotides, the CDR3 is TGTGCCAGCAGCGTAGGGCTAGCGACCTACAATGAGCAGTTCTTC.

CDR3 sequence: CASSPPGKDEQYV. DNA of the CDR3: TGTGCCAGCAGTCCCCCGGGAAAGGACGAGCAGTACGTC. The chain links TRBV6-5 to TRBJ2-7; a weak D match, TRBD2 (5 bases). This CDR3 is 13 amino acids long. Germline loops: CDR1 MNHEY, CDR2 SVGAGI. V was shortened by 5 bases and J by 5 bases, with 13 bases between the two germline ends.

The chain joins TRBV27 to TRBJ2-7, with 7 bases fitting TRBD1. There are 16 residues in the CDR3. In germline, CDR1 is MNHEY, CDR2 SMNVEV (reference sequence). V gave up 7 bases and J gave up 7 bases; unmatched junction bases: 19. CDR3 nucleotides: TGTGCCAGCATAGTTAGGGGGCTCACCTCGGGCTATGAGCAGTACTTC. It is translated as CASIVRGLTSGYEQYF.

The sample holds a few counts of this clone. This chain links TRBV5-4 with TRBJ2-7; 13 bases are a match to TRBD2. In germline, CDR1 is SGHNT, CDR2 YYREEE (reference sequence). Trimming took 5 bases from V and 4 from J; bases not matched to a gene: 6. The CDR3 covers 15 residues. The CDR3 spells CASSERTSGSYEQYF. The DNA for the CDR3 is TGTGCCAGCAGTGAAAGGACTAGCGGGAGTTACGAGCAGTACTTC.

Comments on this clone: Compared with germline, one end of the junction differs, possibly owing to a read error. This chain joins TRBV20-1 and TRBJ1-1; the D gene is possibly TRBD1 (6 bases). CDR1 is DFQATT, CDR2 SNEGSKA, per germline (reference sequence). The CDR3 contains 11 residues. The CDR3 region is CSARGQTEAFF. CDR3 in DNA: TGCAGTGCAAGAGGACAGACTGAAGCTTTCTTT.

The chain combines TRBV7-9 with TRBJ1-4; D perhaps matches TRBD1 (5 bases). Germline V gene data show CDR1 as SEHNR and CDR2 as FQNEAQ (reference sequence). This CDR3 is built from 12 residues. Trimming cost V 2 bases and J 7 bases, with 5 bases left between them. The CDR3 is CASSLRGEKLFF. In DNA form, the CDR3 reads TGTGCCAGCAGCTTAAGGGGTGAAAAACTGTTTTTT.

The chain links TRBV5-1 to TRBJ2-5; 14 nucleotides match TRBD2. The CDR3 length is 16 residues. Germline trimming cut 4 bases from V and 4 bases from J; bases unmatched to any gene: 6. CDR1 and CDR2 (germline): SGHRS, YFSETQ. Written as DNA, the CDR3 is TGCGCCAGCAGCCCCAGACTAGCGGGAGGGCTAGAGACCCAGTACTTC. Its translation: CASSPRLAGGLETQYF.

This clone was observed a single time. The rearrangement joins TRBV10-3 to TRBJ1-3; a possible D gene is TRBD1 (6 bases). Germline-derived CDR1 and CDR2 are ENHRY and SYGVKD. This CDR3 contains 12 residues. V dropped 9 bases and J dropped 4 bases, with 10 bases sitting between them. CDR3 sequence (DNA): TGTGCCATGGGACAAGAAGGAAACACCATATATTTT. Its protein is CAMGQEGNTIYF.